What follows are 12 T cell receptor beta chains derived from one specimen sequenced in a study of T-cell reconstitution after alpha-beta-depleted transplantation in children. Unique molecular identifiers were incorporated when the TCRbeta library was constructed. TCRdb reanalysed the PCR reads using MiXCR and keeps one entry per CDR3 protein. The sample records 700,000 to 950,000 distinct CDR3 sequences, roughly 15% being singletons. The source material was PBMCs, mostly from graft donor cells, sampled 360 days after TCRalphabeta/CD19-depleted stem cell transplant. These receptors were collected from a male patient between 5 and 17 years old who had a stem cell transplant for acute lymphoblastic leukemia, so the T cells may come from the graft donor.

At least ten counts were recorded for this clonotype. This rearrangement joins TRBV12-3 or TRBV12-4 to TRBJ1-1, with no clear D. The CDR3 is 11 amino acids. Deletions cut 10 bases from V and 4 bases from J, with 10 bases between. The CDR3 loop is CANRRGTEAFF. For the CDR3, the DNA is TGTGCCAACCGGCGGGGCACTGAAGCTTTCTTT.

This chain joins TRBV19 and TRBJ2-7, with D possibly TRBD2 on 6 matching bases. CDR1 is LNHDA and CDR2 is SQIVND in the germline V gene (reference sequence). The CDR3 is made up of 15 amino acids. V was clipped by 4 bases and J by 2 bases, with 15 bases between them. The CDR3 DNA follows: TGTGCCAGTAGTACCGGGGGACGGGGAGCCTACGAGCAGTACTTC. It is translated as CASSTGGRGAYEQYF. Supplemented by reference TRBV19 and TRBJ2-7, the full variable domain reads DGGITQSPKYLFRKEGQNVTLSCEQNLNHDAMYWYRQDPGQGLRLIYYSQIVNDFQKGDIAEGYSVSREKKESFPLTVTSAQKNPTAFYLCASSTGGRGAYEQYFGPGTRLTVT.

This clonotype was detected a few times. The chain couples TRBV15 to TRBJ2-2; D tentatively fits TRBD1 or TRBD2 (5 bases each). Germline lookup yields CDR1 LNHNV and CDR2 YYDKDF (reference sequence). The CDR3 is made up of 16 amino acids. V was clipped by 2 bases and J by 7 bases, with 17 bases between them. CDR3 in DNA: TGTGCCACCAGCAGATTACCGGGACCCGAGGGCGGGGAGCTGTTTTTT. Amino acids: CATSRLPGPEGGELFF.

A few counts support this clonotype. The chain combines TRBV20-1 with TRBJ2-2, with 7 bases aligning to TRBD2. This CDR3 contains 16 residues. Germline CDR1 reads DFQATT; CDR2 reads SNEGSKA (reference sequence). After removal of 3 bases from V and 0 bases from J, the junction contained 7 bases not matched to a gene. CDR3 in amino acids: CSASKGLAANTGELFF. CDR3 bases: TGCAGTGCTAGTAAGGGTCTAGCGGCGAACACCGGGGAGCTGTTTTTT.

This clonotype was seen many times. This sequence joins TRBV15 and TRBJ2-7; D possibly corresponds to TRBD1 (6 bases). The CDR3 loop spans 13 amino acids. The V gene's germline CDR1 is LNHNV and CDR2 YYDKDF (reference sequence). V was trimmed by 5 bases and J by 3 bases, leaving 11 bases between them. The CDR3 region is CATSQRGNYEQYF. CDR3 in DNA: TGTGCCACCAGCCAAAGGGGGAACTACGAGCAGTACTTC.

The rearrangement joins TRBV13 to TRBJ1-5; D not certain. This CDR3 is 14 amino acids long. The germline V gene has CDR1 PRHDT and CDR2 FYEKMQ (reference sequence). Trimming pared 1 base from V and 0 bases from J, leaving 4 bases between. The DNA of the CDR3 is TGTGCCAGCAGCTTAGCGAGTAGCAATCAGCCCCAGCATTTT. This sequence encodes CASSLASSNQPQHF.

The chain has TRBV20-1 and TRBJ2-5; 7 nucleotides match TRBD1. The CDR3 loop spans 14 amino acids. Germline V lookup: CDR1 DFQATT, CDR2 SNEGSKA (reference sequence). V dropped 7 bases and J dropped 5; count of bases not matched to a gene: 13. Written as DNA, the CDR3 is TGCAGTGTCCCGGTGAGGGGGCGGGTTGAGACCCAGTACTTC. It yields the protein CSVPVRGRVETQYF.

The CDR3 DNA reads TGCGCCAGCAGCCCTCCAACAGGCCTAAGCTCCTACGAGCAGTACTTC. Its protein product is CASSPPTGLSSYEQYF. The chain employs TRBV4-1 and TRBJ2-7, with D possibly being TRBD1 (5 bases). In germline, CDR1 is MGHRA, CDR2 YSYEKL. This CDR3 contains 16 residues. Trimming pared 4 bases from V and 0 bases from J, leaving 16 bases between.

This clonotype was seen ten or more times. The chain has TRBV11-2 and TRBJ2-1; D may be TRBD2 (5 bases). Trimming pared 1 base from V and 3 bases from J, leaving 7 bases between. This CDR3 contains 14 residues. Germline CDR1 and CDR2: SGHAT and FQNNGV. The CDR3 reads CASSLAGFYNEQFF. The CDR3 DNA sequence: TGTGCCAGCAGCTTAGCGGGATTCTACAATGAGCAGTTCTTC.

This clonotype has just a few counts. The chain couples TRBV27 to TRBJ2-7; 7 nucleotides agree with TRBD2. J gave up 2 bases and V 4 bases, and 2 bases lay outside the gene matches. This CDR3 is 13 amino acids long. The V gene's germline CDR1 is MNHEY and CDR2 SMNVEV (reference sequence). In DNA form, the CDR3 reads TGTGCCAGCAGTTCACTAGCGACCTACGAGCAGTACTTC. Translated, it gives CASSSLATYEQYF.

This chain joins TRBV3-1 and TRBJ2-1; 14 nucleotides align to TRBD2. Germline V gives CDR1 LGHDT, CDR2 YNNKEL (reference sequence). V dropped 4 bases and J dropped 0; count of bases not matched to a gene: 8. The CDR3 totals 19 residues. CDR3 sequence (DNA): TGTGCCAGCAGCCGGAGACTAGCGGGAGGGATGAGCTCCTACAATGAGCAGTTCTTC. As protein: CASSRRLAGGMSSYNEQFF.

This clonotype turned up a few times. The chain carries TRBV20-1 and TRBJ2-7; D remains unclear. Trimming removed 1 base from V and 3 bases from J, with 7 bases in between. Looked up from germline, CDR1 is DFQATT and CDR2 is SNEGSKA (reference sequence). The CDR3 length is 12 residues. The CDR3 nucleotides read TGCAGTGCTAGAGGACCCCTCTACGAGCAGTACTTC. It specifies CSARGPLYEQYF.